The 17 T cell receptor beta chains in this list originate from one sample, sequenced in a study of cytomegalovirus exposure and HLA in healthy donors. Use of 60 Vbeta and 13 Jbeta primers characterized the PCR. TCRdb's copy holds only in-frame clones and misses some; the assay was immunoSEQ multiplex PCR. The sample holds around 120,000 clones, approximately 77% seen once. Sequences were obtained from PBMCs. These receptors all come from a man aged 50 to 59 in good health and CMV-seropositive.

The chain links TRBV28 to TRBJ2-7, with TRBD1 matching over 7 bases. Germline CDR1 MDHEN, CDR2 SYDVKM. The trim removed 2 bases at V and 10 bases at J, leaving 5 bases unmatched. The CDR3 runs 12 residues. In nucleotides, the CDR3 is TGTGCCAGCAGTTTACCTGGGACAGCACAGTACTTC. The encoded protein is CASSLPGTAQYF.

This CDR3 reads CASSPPLRGSEAFF. CDR3 coding DNA: TGTGCCAGCTCACCACCGTTACGGGGTTCTGAAGCTTTCTTT. The chain couples TRBV18 to TRBJ1-1; D gene unclear. Germline CDR1 reads KGHSH; CDR2 reads LQKENI. CDR3 length equals 14 residues. V lost 0 bases to trimming and J lost 6 bases, with 11 bases between them.

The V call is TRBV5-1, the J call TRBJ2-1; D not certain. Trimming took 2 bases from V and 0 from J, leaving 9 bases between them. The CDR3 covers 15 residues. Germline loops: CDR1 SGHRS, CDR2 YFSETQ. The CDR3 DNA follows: TGCGCCAGCAGCTTCTCCTCTTTCTCCTACAATGAGCAGTTCTTC. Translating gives CASSFSSFSYNEQFF.

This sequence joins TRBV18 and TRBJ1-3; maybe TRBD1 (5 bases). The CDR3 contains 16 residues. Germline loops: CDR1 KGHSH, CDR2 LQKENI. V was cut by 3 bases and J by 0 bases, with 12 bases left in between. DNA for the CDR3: TGTGCCAGCTCACCCTCCAGGGCCCTCTCTGGAAACACCATATATTTT. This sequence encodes CASSPSRALSGNTIYF.

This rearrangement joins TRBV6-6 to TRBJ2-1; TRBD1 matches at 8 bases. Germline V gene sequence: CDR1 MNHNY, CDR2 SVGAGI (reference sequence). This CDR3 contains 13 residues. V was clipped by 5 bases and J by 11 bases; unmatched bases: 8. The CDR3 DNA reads TGTGCCAGCAGTCCTGGACAGGGCCTTCAGCAGTTCTTC. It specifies CASSPGQGLQQFF.

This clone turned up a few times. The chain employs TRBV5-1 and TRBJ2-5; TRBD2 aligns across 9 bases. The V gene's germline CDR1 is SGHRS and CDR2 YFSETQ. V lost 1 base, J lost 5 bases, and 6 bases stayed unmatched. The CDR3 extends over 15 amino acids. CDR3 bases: TGCGCCAGCAGCTTGATCCCGCGGGAGGGGGAGACCCAGTACTTC. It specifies CASSLIPREGETQYF.

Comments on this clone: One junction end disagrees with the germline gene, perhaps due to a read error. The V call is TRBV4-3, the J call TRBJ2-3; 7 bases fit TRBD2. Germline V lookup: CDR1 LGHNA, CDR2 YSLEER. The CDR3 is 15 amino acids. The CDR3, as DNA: TGCGCCAGCAGCCAAGATCTATCATATGGGAGGGCCCCGCATTTT. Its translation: CASSQDLSYGRAPHF.

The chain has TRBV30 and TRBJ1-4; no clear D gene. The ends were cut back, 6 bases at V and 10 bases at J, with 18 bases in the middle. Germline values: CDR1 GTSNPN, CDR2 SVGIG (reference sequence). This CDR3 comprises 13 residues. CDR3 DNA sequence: TGTGCCTGCCAAAAAGCTCGTGGCGGAAAACTGTTTTTT. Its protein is CACQKARGGKLFF.

The CDR3 sequence: CASSAPPQAAGEKLFF. CDR3 DNA sequence: TGTGCCAGTAGTGCCCCCCCACAGGCGGCGGGAGAAAAACTGTTTTTT. The chain couples TRBV19 to TRBJ1-4; tentative D call: TRBD1 (5 bases). Germline V CDR1 and CDR2: LNHDA, SQIVND (reference sequence). The CDR3 sequence is 16 residues long. V gave up 5 bases and J gave up 8 bases, with 21 bases separating them.

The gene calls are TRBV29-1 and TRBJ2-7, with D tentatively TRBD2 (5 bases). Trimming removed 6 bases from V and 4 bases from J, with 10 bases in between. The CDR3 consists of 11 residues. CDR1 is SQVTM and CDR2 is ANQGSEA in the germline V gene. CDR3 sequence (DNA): TGCAGCGTAAGGACTGGATACGAGCAGTACTTC. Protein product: CSVRTGYEQYF.

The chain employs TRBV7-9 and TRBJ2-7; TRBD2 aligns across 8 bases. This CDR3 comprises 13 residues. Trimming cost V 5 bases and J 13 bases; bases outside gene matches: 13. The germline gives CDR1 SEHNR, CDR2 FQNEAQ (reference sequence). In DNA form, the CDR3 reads TGTGCCAGCAGCCAACTGCAGCGGGAGACCCGATACTTC. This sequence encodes CASSQLQRETRYF.

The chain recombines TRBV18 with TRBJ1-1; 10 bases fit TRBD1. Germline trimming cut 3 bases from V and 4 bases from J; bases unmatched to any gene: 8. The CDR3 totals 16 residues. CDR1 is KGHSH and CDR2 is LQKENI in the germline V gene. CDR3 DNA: TGTGCCAGCTCACCCTGGGACAGGGGCGGGGGCACTGAAGCTTTCTTT. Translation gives CASSPWDRGGGTEAFF.

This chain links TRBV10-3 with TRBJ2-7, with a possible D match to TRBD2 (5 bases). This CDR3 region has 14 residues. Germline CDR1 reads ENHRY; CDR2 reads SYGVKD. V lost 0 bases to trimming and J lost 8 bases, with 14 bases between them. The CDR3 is CAISESRATVQQYF. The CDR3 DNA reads TGTGCCATCAGTGAGTCGAGGGCTACGGTCCAGCAGTACTTC.

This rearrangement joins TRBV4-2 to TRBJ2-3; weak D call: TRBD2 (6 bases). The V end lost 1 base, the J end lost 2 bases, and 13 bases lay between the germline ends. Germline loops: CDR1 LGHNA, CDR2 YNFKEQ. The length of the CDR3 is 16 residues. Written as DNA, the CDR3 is TGTGCCAGCAGCCAAGTTGGGGCGGGAACCACAGATACGCAGTATTTT. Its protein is CASSQVGAGTTDTQYF.

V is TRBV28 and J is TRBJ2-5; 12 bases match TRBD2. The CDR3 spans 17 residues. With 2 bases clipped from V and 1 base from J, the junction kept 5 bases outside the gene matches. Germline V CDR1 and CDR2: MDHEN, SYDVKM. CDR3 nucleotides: TGTGCCAGCAGTTTAAGTGGACTAGCGGGGTTCCAAGAGACCCAGTACTTC. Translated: CASSLSGLAGFQETQYF. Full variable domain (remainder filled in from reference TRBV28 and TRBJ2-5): DVKVTQSSRYLVKRTGEKVFLECVQDMDHENMFWYRQDPGLGLRLIYFSYDVKMKEKGDIPEGYSVSREKKERFSLILESASTNQTSMYLCASSLSGLAGFQETQYFGPGTRLLVL.

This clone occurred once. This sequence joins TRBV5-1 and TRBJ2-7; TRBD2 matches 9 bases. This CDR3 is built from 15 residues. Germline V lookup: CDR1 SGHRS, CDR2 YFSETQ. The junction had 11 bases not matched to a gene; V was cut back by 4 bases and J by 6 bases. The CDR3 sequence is CASSMGSGRGSEQYF. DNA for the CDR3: TGCGCCAGCAGCATGGGTAGCGGGAGAGGATCCGAGCAGTACTTC.

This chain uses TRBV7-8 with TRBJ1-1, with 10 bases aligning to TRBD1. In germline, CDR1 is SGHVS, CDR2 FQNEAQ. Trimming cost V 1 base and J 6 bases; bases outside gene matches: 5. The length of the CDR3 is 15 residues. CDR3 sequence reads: CASSLVVGQGAEAFF. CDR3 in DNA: TGTGCCAGCAGCTTAGTCGTAGGACAGGGGGCTGAAGCTTTCTTT.